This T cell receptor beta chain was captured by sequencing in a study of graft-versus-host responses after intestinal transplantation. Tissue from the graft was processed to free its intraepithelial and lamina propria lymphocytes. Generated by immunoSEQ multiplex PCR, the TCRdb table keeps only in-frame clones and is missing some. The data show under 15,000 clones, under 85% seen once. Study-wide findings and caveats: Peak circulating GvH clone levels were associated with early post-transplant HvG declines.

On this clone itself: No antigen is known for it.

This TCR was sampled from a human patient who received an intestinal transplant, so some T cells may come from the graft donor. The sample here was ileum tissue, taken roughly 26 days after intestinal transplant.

The chain's CDR3 is CASSYRQEGNTIYF. DNA for the CDR3: TGTGCCAGCAGTTACCGACAGGAAGGAAACACCATATATTTT. The chain joins TRBV6-6 to TRBJ1-3, with D possibly TRBD1 on 6 matching bases. V was shortened by 2 bases and J by 4 bases, with 9 bases between the two germline ends. CDR3 size: 14 residues. Germline CDR1 MNHNY, CDR2 SVGAGI (reference sequence).